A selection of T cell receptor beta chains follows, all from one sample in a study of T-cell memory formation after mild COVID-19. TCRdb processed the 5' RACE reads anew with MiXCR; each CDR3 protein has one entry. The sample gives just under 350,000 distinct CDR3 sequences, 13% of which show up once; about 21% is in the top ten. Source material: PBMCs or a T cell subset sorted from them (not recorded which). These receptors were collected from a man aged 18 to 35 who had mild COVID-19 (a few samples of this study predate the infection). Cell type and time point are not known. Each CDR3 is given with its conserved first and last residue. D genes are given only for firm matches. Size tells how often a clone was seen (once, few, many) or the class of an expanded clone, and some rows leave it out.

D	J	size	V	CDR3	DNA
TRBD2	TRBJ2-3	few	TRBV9	CASSVSGGARWDTQYF	TGTGCCAGCAGCGTAAGCGGGGGTGCCCGATGGGATACGCAGTATTTT
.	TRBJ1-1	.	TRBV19	CASSPTGRLNTEAFF	TGTGCCAGTAGTCCCACAGGGCGATTGAACACTGAAGCTTTCTTT
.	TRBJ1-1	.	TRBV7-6	CASSAGLNMNTEAFF	TGTGCCAGCAGTGCGGGACTCAACATGAACACTGAAGCTTTCTTT
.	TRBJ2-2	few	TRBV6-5	CASINQGLLNTGELFF	TGTGCCAGCATTAACCAGGGACTGTTGAACACCGGGGAGCTGTTTTTT
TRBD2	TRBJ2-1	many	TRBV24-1	CATSDSSGTSGVRTYNEQFF	TGTGCCACCAGTGATTCGTCCGGGACTAGCGGGGTCCGAACGTACAATGAGCAGTTCTTC
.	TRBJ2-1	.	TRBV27	CASSRRQRYNEQFF	TGTGCCAGCAGCAGACGACAGAGGTACAATGAGCAGTTCTTC
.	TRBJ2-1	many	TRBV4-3	CASSQDGAKDEQFF	TGCGCCAGCAGCCAAGATGGCGCGAAAGATGAGCAGTTCTTC
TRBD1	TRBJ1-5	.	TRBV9	CASSGDSPGNQPQHF	TGTGCCAGCAGCGGGGACAGTCCGGGCAATCAGCCCCAGCATTTT
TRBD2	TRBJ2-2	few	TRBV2	CASGAGWAGPTGELFF	TGTGCCAGCGGAGCGGGGTGGGCAGGGCCCACCGGGGAGCTGTTTTTT
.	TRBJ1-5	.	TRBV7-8	CASGAGRYSNQPQHF	TGTGCCAGCGGTGCAGGGAGATATAGCAATCAGCCCCAGCATTTT
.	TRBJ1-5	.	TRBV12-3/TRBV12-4	CASSPRGEVAQPQHF	TGTGCCAGCAGCCCCCGGGGGGAGGTCGCTCAGCCCCAGCATTTT
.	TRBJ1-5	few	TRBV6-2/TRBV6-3	CASSYYLLSNQPQHF	TGTGCCAGCAGTTACTATCTTCTGAGCAATCAGCCCCAGCATTTT
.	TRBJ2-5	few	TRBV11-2	CASSLSLVRETQYF	TGTGCCAGCAGCTTATCCCTCGTTCGGGAGACCCAGTACTTC
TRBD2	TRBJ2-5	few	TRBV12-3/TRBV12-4	CASKVAGIQETQYF	TGTGCCAGCAAAGTAGCGGGGATTCAAGAGACCCAGTACTTC
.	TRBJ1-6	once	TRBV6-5	CASSSTTNSPLHF	TGTGCCAGCAGTTCAACCACCAATTCACCCCTCCACTTT
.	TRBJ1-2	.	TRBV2	CASSASQGVLYGYTF	TGTGCCAGCAGTGCTTCGCAGGGCGTTCTCTATGGCTACACCTTC
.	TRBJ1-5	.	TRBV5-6	CASSFRAGSGQPQHF	TGTGCCAGCAGCTTTCGTGCAGGGTCGGGACAGCCCCAGCATTTT
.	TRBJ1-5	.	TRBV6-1	CASSEGAQPQHF	TGTGCCAGCAGTGAAGGAGCTCAGCCCCAGCATTTT
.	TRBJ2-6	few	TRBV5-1	CASSPNPSSGANVLTF	TGCGCCAGCAGCCCAAACCCCTCCTCTGGGGCCAACGTCCTGACTTTC
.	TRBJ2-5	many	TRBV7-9	CASTLGVETQYF	TGTGCCAGCACTCTAGGGGTGGAGACCCAGTACTTC
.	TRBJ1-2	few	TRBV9	CASSVAGQNYGYTF	TGTGCCAGCAGCGTAGCAGGGCAGAACTATGGCTACACCTTC
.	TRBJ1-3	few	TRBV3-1	CASSRAGNTIYF	TGTGCCAGCTCTAGGGCTGGAAACACCATATATTTT
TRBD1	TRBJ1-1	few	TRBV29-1	CSPDRGGGAFF	TGCAGCCCAGACAGGGGTGGGGGAGCTTTCTTT
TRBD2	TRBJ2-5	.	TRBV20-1	CSARGGGTQETQYF	TGCAGTGCTAGAGGCGGGGGAACTCAAGAGACCCAGTACTTC
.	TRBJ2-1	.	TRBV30	CAWGKYNEQFF	TGTGCCTGGGGGAAGTACAATGAGCAGTTCTTC
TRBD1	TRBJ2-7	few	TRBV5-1	CASSAGQGRLYEQYF	TGCGCCAGCAGCGCGGGACAGGGAAGACTCTACGAGCAGTACTTC
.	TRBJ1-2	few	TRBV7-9	CASSLGAKTNYGYTF	TGTGCCAGCAGCTTAGGCGCGAAAACTAACTATGGCTACACCTTC
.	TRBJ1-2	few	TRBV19	CASSIIQTYGYTF	TGTGCCAGTAGTATCATTCAGACTTATGGCTACACCTTC
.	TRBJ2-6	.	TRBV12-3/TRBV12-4	CASSKHSGSPGANVLTF	TGTGCCAGCAGTAAGCATTCCGGCTCACCTGGGGCCAACGTCCTGACTTTC
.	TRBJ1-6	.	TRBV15	CATSRDWPAAEVSPLHF	TGTGCCACCAGCAGAGATTGGCCTGCCGCTGAGGTCTCACCCCTCCACTTT
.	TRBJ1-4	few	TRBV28	CASSLFGEKLFF	TGTGCCAGCAGTTTATTCGGTGAAAAACTGTTTTTT
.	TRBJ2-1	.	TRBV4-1	CASSQEGYEQFF	TGCGCCAGCAGCCAAGAGGGGTATGAGCAGTTCTTC
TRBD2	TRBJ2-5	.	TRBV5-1	CASSPERGIQETQYF	TGCGCCAGCAGCCCGGAGCGGGGAATCCAAGAGACCCAGTACTTC
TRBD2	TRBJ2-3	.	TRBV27	CASSLRSGEFRDYGSDTQYF	TGTGCCAGCAGCCTTCGGTCGGGTGAGTTTAGGGACTACGGATCGGATACGCAGTATTTT
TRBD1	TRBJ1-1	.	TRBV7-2	CASSMTGYAEAFF	TGTGCCAGCAGCATGACAGGGTACGCTGAAGCTTTCTTT
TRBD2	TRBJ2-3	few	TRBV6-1	CASSEGLAGVDTQYF	TGTGCCAGCAGTGAAGGGCTAGCGGGGGTAGATACGCAGTATTTT
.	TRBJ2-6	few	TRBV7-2	CASSLKTVSSGANVLTF	TGTGCCAGCAGCTTGAAGACAGTTTCCTCTGGGGCCAACGTCCTGACTTTC
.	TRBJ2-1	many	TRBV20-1	CSASSPQGTSYNEQFF	TGCAGTGCTAGCTCACCGCAGGGGACCTCCTACAATGAGCAGTTCTTC